The 28 T cell receptor beta chains given below trace back to one sample, sequenced in a study of cytomegalovirus exposure and HLA in healthy donors (dated by TCRdb to between 2016 and 2019). Library preparation employed the immunoSEQ multiplex PCR assay. For the multiplex PCR, a mixture combining 60 forward primers for TCR Vbeta segments and 13 reverse primers for TCR Jbeta segments was used. In its TCRdb copy, this immuneACCESS table keeps in-frame sequences only and misses some clones. Where compared with another copy, unresolved V genes explain less than half of these, and the others have no known cause. The sample table records some 140,000 clones; about 81% of these occur just once. The biggest ten clones account for 8.1% of the sample. Input material: PBMCs. These receptors were obtained from a woman aged 45-65 years in good health and CMV-seropositive.

The CDR3 DNA follows: TGTGCCAGCTCACCCGGGGTTAATCGTCACGAGCAGTACTTC. It specifies CASSPGVNRHEQYF. V and J are TRBV18 and TRBJ2-7; the D gene is possibly TRBD2 (5 bases). This CDR3 region has 14 residues. V gave up 3 bases and J gave up 5 bases, with 14 bases separating them. Germline V gene data show CDR1 as KGHSH and CDR2 as LQKENI.

A few counts support this clone. The chain recombines TRBV5-1 with TRBJ2-1, with TRBD2 matching over 11 bases. Germline CDR1 and CDR2: SGHRS and YFSETQ. CDR3 size: 16 residues. The J segment lost 4 bases and the V segment lost 2 bases, leaving 5 bases of the junction unmatched. The CDR3 region has the DNA TGCGCCAGCAGCTTTGCCGGGACTAGCGGATACAATGAGCAGTTCTTC. The encoded protein is CASSFAGTSGYNEQFF.

This chain links TRBV14 with TRBJ1-2, with D perhaps TRBD1 (6 bases). The CDR3 consists of 15 residues. The germline V gene encodes CDR1 SGHDN and CDR2 FVKESK. Trimming took 2 bases from V and 6 from J, leaving 16 bases between them. CDR3 DNA sequence: TGTGCCAGCAGCCAACGGGGGGCGCTGATGGATGGCTACACCTTC. Translating it yields CASSQRGALMDGYTF.

This clone appeared a few times. For the CDR3, the DNA is TGCGCCAGCAGCCCCCCCGGCGGGAAGTCCTACGAGCAGTACTTC. Amino acid sequence: CASSPPGGKSYEQYF. The chain uses TRBV23-1 and TRBJ2-7; D may be TRBD2 (6 bases). TRBV23-1 counts as an open reading frame of uncertain function. V lost 6 bases and J 1 base, leaving 16 bases between the germline ends. The CDR3 runs to 15 residues.

This clone was seen a few times. V gene TRBV6-5 combines with J gene TRBJ1-2, with D perhaps matching TRBD1 (6 bases). CDR3 length: 15 residues. The ends were cut back, 2 bases at V and 6 bases at J, with 16 bases in the middle. Germline CDR1 and CDR2: MNHEY and SVGAGI. The DNA for the CDR3 is TGTGCCAGCAGTTACGGGCACAACAGGGCAAATGGCTACACCTTC. Its protein product is CASSYGHNRANGYTF.

This rearrangement joins TRBV2 to TRBJ2-1; 13 bases line up with TRBD2. The germline V gene encodes CDR1 SNHLY and CDR2 FYNNEI. The ends lost 4 bases at V and 10 bases at J; junction bases unmatched: 10. This CDR3 contains 16 residues. The DNA for the CDR3 is TGTGCCAGCAGTGGTATACTAGCGGGAGGGTCGAGGGAGCAGTTCTTC. Translating it yields CASSGILAGGSREQFF.

The sample holds a few counts of this clone. The chain is built from TRBV11-2 and TRBJ1-1; a possible D gene is TRBD1 (6 bases). V lost 3 bases and J 6 bases, leaving 11 bases between the germline ends. CDR3 size: 13 residues. CDR1 SGHAT and CDR2 FQNNGV come from the germline V gene. The DNA for the CDR3 is TGTGCCAGCAGCTTCGGGGGGCGAGCTGAAGCTTTCTTT. Encoded protein: CASSFGGRAEAFF.

This CDR3 is CASSAQAPNTEAFF. The CDR3 nucleotides read TGCGCCAGCAGCGCACAAGCGCCGAACACTGAAGCTTTCTTT. V and J are TRBV5-1 and TRBJ1-1; D gene uncertain. Trimming left V 4 bases short and J 1 base short, with 11 bases between. The germline CDR1 and CDR2 sequences are SGHRS and YFSETQ. This CDR3 comprises 14 residues.

This clone was counted once. A junction end diverges from the germline sequence, so it may reflect a read error. The J gene is TRBJ2-4, the V gene TRBV19; D gene uncertain. The CDR3 runs 14 residues. Germline V CDR1 and CDR2: LNHDA, SQIVND (reference sequence). The CDR3 loop is CASSIRASKNSQYF. CDR3 coding DNA: TGTGCCAGTAGTATCAGAGCATCCAAAAACAGTCAGTACTTC.

DNA for the CDR3: TGCGCCAGCAGCCGGACTAGCGATGGGGAGCAGTACTTC. It yields the protein CASSRTSDGEQYF. The chain is built from TRBV10-1 and TRBJ2-5; 9 positions agree with TRBD2. Germline V lookup: CDR1 WNHNN, CDR2 SYGVQD (reference sequence). The V gene end was trimmed by 6 bases and the J gene end by 11 bases; junction bases not matched to a gene: 10. The CDR3 covers 13 residues.

The chain links TRBV6-6 to TRBJ1-6; D might be TRBD1 (6 bases). The CDR3 runs to 13 residues. Germline CDR1 is MNHNY and CDR2 is SVGAGI (reference sequence). Trimming cost V 5 bases and J 10 bases, with 12 bases left between them. CDR3: CASSNRVGSPLHF. The CDR3 DNA is TGTGCCAGCAGTAACAGGGTTGGGTCACCCCTCCACTTT.

J is TRBJ1-1 and V is TRBV6-5, with TRBD1 matching over 8 bases. Trimming took 3 bases from V and 4 from J; bases not matched to a gene: 10. The CDR3 totals 16 residues. CDR1 and CDR2 from the germline V gene are MNHEY and SVGAGI. The CDR3 DNA follows: TGTGCCAGCAGTTATTACATGACAGGGGCGGTCACTGAAGCTTTCTTT. Encoded protein: CASSYYMTGAVTEAFF.

This clone has a single count. J is TRBJ2-2 and V is TRBV13; 8 bases match TRBD1. This CDR3 spans 18 amino acids. The germline CDR1 and CDR2 sequences are PRHDT and FYEKMQ (reference sequence). The ends lost 5 bases at V and 3 bases at J; junction bases unmatched: 14. The CDR3 nucleotides read TGTGCCAGCAGCCCAGCCGTTGGACAGGGAGAATACACCGGGGAGCTGTTTTTT. Translation: CASSPAVGQGEYTGELFF.

V usage is TRBV7-3 and J usage is TRBJ2-1; 10 bases map to TRBD1. Germline CDR1 reads SGHTA; CDR2 reads FQGTGA. The CDR3 runs 14 residues. V lost 4 bases to trimming and J lost 6 bases; unmatched junction nucleotides: 3. CDR3 coding DNA: TGTGCCAGCAGCTCACGGGACAGGGGCAATGAGCAGTTCTTC. Amino acids: CASSSRDRGNEQFF.

The V call is TRBV10-3, the J call TRBJ2-3; 9 bases match TRBD2. This CDR3 comprises 16 residues. Germline CDR1 is ENHRY and CDR2 is SYGVKD. The ends lost 0 bases at V and 6 bases at J; junction bases unmatched: 7. The CDR3 loop is CAISESWAGGQDTQYF. The CDR3 coding sequence is TGTGCCATCAGTGAGTCGTGGGCGGGAGGGCAGGATACGCAGTATTTT.

The chain joins TRBV5-3 to TRBJ2-1, with a possible D match to TRBD2 (6 bases). TRBV5-3 is classed as an ORF, of uncertain function. The CDR3 sequence is 15 residues long. The V end lost 7 bases, the J end lost 8 bases, and 22 bases lay between the germline ends. The CDR3 coding sequence is TGTGCCAGATGGTGGTGGCGGGATTGCCACTATGAGCAGTTCTTC. Translating gives CARWWWRDCHYEQFF.

CDR3 sequence (DNA): TGTGCCAGCACGCTCCGGGACAGATTGTACTTC. This gives the protein CASTLRDRLYF. The chain carries TRBV6-1 and TRBJ2-7, with 7 nucleotides matching TRBD1. The CDR3 is 11 residues long. The J segment lost 12 bases and the V segment lost 7 bases, leaving 9 bases of the junction unmatched. Germline V CDR1 and CDR2: MNHNS, SASEGT.

The V call is TRBV7-6, the J call TRBJ2-2; 7 nucleotides align to TRBD1. The germline gives CDR1 SGHVS, CDR2 FNYEAQ. V lost 1 base and J lost 7; bases outside the gene matches: 12. CDR3 length equals 17 residues. The CDR3 sequence is CASSLEPGTAVRGELFF. The DNA for the CDR3 is TGTGCCAGCAGCTTAGAACCAGGGACAGCGGTGCGCGGGGAGCTGTTTTTT.

V and J are TRBV6-1 and TRBJ2-5; D possibly corresponds to TRBD1 (6 bases). Germline assignment: CDR1 MNHNS and CDR2 SASEGT. V was clipped by 6 bases and J by 5 bases, with 19 bases between them. This CDR3 comprises 15 residues. The CDR3: CASRKDSLGAETQYF. The CDR3 nucleotides are TGTGCCAGCAGAAAGGACTCCCTGGGGGCGGAGACCCAGTACTTC.

In regard to this clone: Mismatch with germline at one junction end may stem from a read error. The chain uses TRBV11-3 and TRBJ1-1; 9 nucleotides align to TRBD1. Germline V CDR1 and CDR2: SGHNT, YENEEA. The CDR3 contains 13 residues. The CDR3, as DNA: TGTGTCAGCAGCATGCCCGGGACAGGGCTGACTTTCTTT. This gives the protein CVSSMPGTGLTFF.

The rearrangement joins TRBV7-9 to TRBJ1-1; the match to TRBD1 covers 7 bases. V lost 5 bases to trimming and J lost 3 bases; unmatched junction nucleotides: 3. CDR3 length: 13 residues. Germline loops: CDR1 SEHNR, CDR2 FQNEAQ (reference sequence). The CDR3, as DNA: TGTGCCAGCAGCCCTACAGGGGACACTGAAGCTTTCTTT. It is translated as CASSPTGDTEAFF.

V usage is TRBV10-3 and J usage is TRBJ1-1, with D perhaps TRBD1 (5 bases). The CDR3 contains 14 residues. Germline CDR1 reads ENHRY; CDR2 reads SYGVKD. The V gene lost 6 bases and the J gene lost 3 bases, with 14 bases spanning the gap. The CDR3 nucleotides read TGTGCCATCAGCCCAGCCGCGGGGGACACTGAAGCTTTCTTT. It specifies CAISPAAGDTEAFF.

The CDR3 is CASSPQDRGVYNSPLHF. The CDR3 DNA reads TGTGCCAGCTCACCACAGGACAGGGGTGTCTATAATTCACCCCTCCACTTT. The chain has TRBV18 and TRBJ1-6; 9 nucleotides line up with TRBD1. The junction had 4 bases not matched to a gene; V was cut back by 1 base and J by 3 bases. From germline, CDR1 is KGHSH and CDR2 LQKENI. This CDR3 region has 17 residues.

The chain recombines TRBV6-6 with TRBJ1-3, with D unresolved. The CDR3 spans 15 residues. The germline V and J ends were trimmed by 7 bases and 1 base, with 14 bases remaining between them. Germline CDR1 reads MNHNY; CDR2 reads SVGAGI (reference sequence). This CDR3 reads CASNERSGSGNTIYF. The CDR3 DNA is TGTGCCAGCAACGAAAGGTCGGGTTCTGGAAACACCATATATTTT.

V and J are TRBV2 and TRBJ1-1, with TRBD1 identical over 7 bases. Germline V gives CDR1 SNHLY, CDR2 FYNNEI. The CDR3 runs 15 residues. V lost 6 bases and J lost 3; bases outside the gene matches: 10. For the CDR3, the DNA is TGTGCCAGCAGCCCAATACCTCAGGGGGACACTGAAGCTTTCTTT. Protein: CASSPIPQGDTEAFF.

The V gene is TRBV5-1, the J gene TRBJ1-1, with TRBD1 as a possible D gene (6 bases). Trimming removed 0 bases at V and 5 bases at J, with 14 bases between. The CDR3 covers 15 residues. The germline CDR1 and CDR2 sequences are SGHRS and YFSETQ. CDR3 region: CASSLGSYRATEAFF. CDR3 DNA sequence: TGCGCCAGCAGCTTGGGATCTTACAGGGCTACTGAAGCTTTCTTT. Variable domain in full (rest from reference TRBV5-1 and TRBJ1-1): KAGVTQTPRYLIKTRGQQVTLSCSPISGHRSVSWYQQTPGQGLQFLFEYFSETQRNKGNFPGRFSGRQFSNSRSEMNVSTLELGDSALYLCASSLGSYRATEAFFGQGTRLTVV.

The rearrangement uses TRBV7-8 and TRBJ2-1, with D perhaps matching TRBD2 (7 bases). The CDR3 has 13 amino acids. V lost 7 bases to trimming and J lost 7 bases, with 14 bases between them. CDR1 and CDR2 (germline): SGHVS, FQNEAQ. The CDR3 DNA follows: TGTGCCAGCACACCGGGGGGCTCGAATGAGCAGTTCTTC. Its protein is CASTPGGSNEQFF.

Only a few counts were recorded for this clone. The gene calls are TRBV10-3 and TRBJ2-7, with D maybe TRBD2 (6 bases). V lost 0 bases and J lost 3, with 12 bases in between. The CDR3 loop spans 15 amino acids. Germline V CDR1 and CDR2: ENHRY, SYGVKD. The CDR3 sequence is CAISESWGDLYEQYF. Here the CDR3 DNA reads TGTGCCATCAGTGAGTCGTGGGGGGACCTCTACGAGCAGTACTTC.